Listed below are T cell receptor beta chains from one sample, sequenced in a study of T-cell memory formation after mild COVID-19. TCRdb called the 5' RACE reads again in MiXCR, with one record for every CDR3 protein. The sample yields roughly 160,000 distinct CDR3 sequences, 11% seen once. The source material was PBMCs or a T cell subset sorted from them (not recorded which). The receptors were gathered from a man aged 18 to 35 who had mild COVID-19 (a few samples of this study predate the infection). Cell type and time point are not known. The CDR3 runs from the conserved cysteine through the conserved F or W. Each record gives: V gene, J gene, D gene, clone size, CDR3 protein, CDR3 DNA. The D gene is left open where the match is weak. The listing skips clone size in some rows; elsewhere it reads once, few, many or a size class.

>TRBV19|TRBJ2-7|NA|few
CASSIIGGDYEQYF
TGTGCCAGTAGTATTATAGGAGGAGACTACGAGCAGTACTTC
>TRBV29-1|TRBJ1-1|NA|NA
CSGNLGVLSSEAFF
TGCAGCGGCAACCTAGGGGTCCTATCCTCAGAAGCTTTCTTT
>TRBV3-1|TRBJ2-1|NA|NA
CASSQPNEQFF
TGTGCCAGCAGCCAACCTAATGAGCAGTTCTTC
>TRBV4-2|TRBJ1-5|NA|NA
CASSPRGAGDVQPQHF
TGTGCCAGCAGCCCCCGGGGGGCAGGGGACGTTCAGCCCCAGCATTTT
>TRBV11-2|TRBJ2-7|NA|NA
CASSLNRAMGEQYF
TGTGCCAGCAGCTTGAACAGGGCAATGGGGGAGCAGTACTTC
>TRBV3-1|TRBJ2-5|NA|few
CASSYGIQETQYF
TGTGCCAGCAGTTACGGGATCCAAGAGACCCAGTACTTC
>TRBV5-1|TRBJ2-1|NA|many
CASSLGARAGTVGEQFF
TGCGCCAGCAGCCTTGGAGCCCGGGCGGGGACGGTGGGGGAGCAGTTCTTC
>TRBV6-6|TRBJ2-3|NA|many
CASSSPGGTDTQYF
TGTGCCAGCAGTTCCCCAGGGGGCACAGATACGCAGTATTTT
>TRBV12-3/TRBV12-4|TRBJ1-5|NA|NA
CASGSGTLNQPQHF
TGTGCCAGCGGAAGCGGGACACTCAATCAGCCCCAGCATTTT
>TRBV5-1|TRBJ2-7|TRBD2|many
CASSPGTSGGSYEQYF
TGCGCCAGCAGCCCAGGGACTAGCGGGGGCTCCTACGAGCAGTACTTC
>TRBV7-2|TRBJ2-7|NA|many
CASTFSRTNYEQYF
TGTGCCAGCACCTTCTCCAGGACTAACTACGAGCAGTACTTC
>TRBV6-6|TRBJ1-6|TRBD1|NA
CASSPGQPIRPLHF
TGTGCCAGCAGCCCGGGACAGCCGATCAGACCCCTCCACTTT
>TRBV27|TRBJ1-2|NA|few
CASSFLGALGYTF
TGTGCCAGCAGTTTTCTGGGGGCGTTGGGCTACACCTTC
>TRBV10-2|TRBJ2-7|NA|few
CASSDGSTYEQYF
TGCGCCAGCAGTGACGGGAGCACCTACGAGCAGTACTTC
>TRBV5-1|TRBJ1-2|NA|few
CASSTDTNYGYTF
TGCGCCAGCAGCACGGACACGAACTATGGCTACACCTTC
>TRBV5-1|TRBJ1-1|NA|few
CASSFSEYTEAFF
TGCGCCAGCAGCTTCTCCGAGTACACTGAAGCTTTCTTT
>TRBV11-2|TRBJ1-1|NA|once
CASSLVARSAEAFF
TGTGCCAGCAGCTTAGTGGCCAGGAGCGCTGAAGCTTTCTTT
>TRBV7-2|TRBJ1-1|TRBD1|NA
CASRRDRDVAEAFF
TGTGCCAGCAGACGGGACAGGGATGTGGCTGAAGCTTTCTTT
>TRBV12-3/TRBV12-4|TRBJ2-1|TRBD1|many
CASSIGQGANEQFF
TGTGCCAGCAGTATAGGACAGGGGGCAAATGAGCAGTTCTTC
>TRBV5-4|TRBJ1-2|NA|once
CASSPRGSSGRGYTF
TGTGCCAGCAGCCCCCGGGGCTCCAGCGGGAGAGGCTACACCTTC
>TRBV20-1|TRBJ1-1|NA|few
CSARDRVVNTEAFF
TGCAGTGCTAGAGACAGGGTGGTGAACACTGAAGCTTTCTTT
>TRBV5-1|TRBJ2-5|NA|NA
CASSLEGPYLTQYF
TGCGCCAGCAGCTTGGAGGGACCGTATCTTACCCAGTACTTC
>TRBV9|TRBJ2-1|NA|NA
CASSVQDLNEQFF
TGTGCCAGCAGCGTCCAGGACCTCAATGAGCAGTTCTTC
>TRBV5-1|TRBJ2-2|NA|few
CASSSRGAPNTGELFF
TGCGCCAGCAGCTCCCGGGGGGCGCCGAACACCGGGGAGCTGTTTTTT
>TRBV15|TRBJ2-7|TRBD1|NA
CATSRGGTGKEQYF
TGTGCCACCAGCAGAGGGGGGACAGGGAAGGAGCAGTACTTC
>TRBV20-1|TRBJ2-2|NA|few
CSARGTDFTGELFF
TGCAGTGCTAGAGGGACAGACTTCACCGGGGAGCTGTTTTTT
>TRBV7-2|TRBJ2-3|TRBD2|many
CASSLIAGGSTDTQYF
TGTGCCAGCAGCTTAATTGCGGGGGGGAGCACAGATACGCAGTATTTT
>TRBV6-5|TRBJ2-5|NA|many
CATVQGAGETQYF
TGTGCCACCGTCCAAGGGGCGGGAGAGACCCAGTACTTC
>TRBV7-2|TRBJ2-7|NA|NA
CASTHAAGRSYEQYF
TGTGCCAGCACCCATGCGGCAGGGCGATCCTACGAGCAGTACTTC
>TRBV24-1|TRBJ2-3|NA|few
CATSSGRRGTGDTQYF
TGTGCCACCAGTAGTGGGCGGCGGGGGACAGGAGATACGCAGTATTTT
>TRBV12-3/TRBV12-4|TRBJ2-5|NA|few
CASSPNQGGQETQYF
TGTGCCAGCAGCCCCAATCAGGGCGGGCAAGAGACCCAGTACTTC
>TRBV24-1|TRBJ1-2|NA|few
CATSEMGVGYTF
TGTGCCACCAGTGAAATGGGGGTTGGCTACACCTTC
>TRBV3-1|TRBJ2-3|TRBD2|few
CASSELAGATDTQYF
TGTGCCAGCAGCGAACTAGCGGGGGCCACAGATACGCAGTATTTT
>TRBV6-5|TRBJ2-3|NA|NA
CASSQKGTPNTDTQYF
TGTGCCAGCAGTCAGAAGGGGACACCAAACACAGATACGCAGTATTTT
>TRBV29-1|TRBJ1-2|NA|NA
CSVGSGTYYGYTF
TGCAGCGTTGGTTCAGGCACTTACTATGGCTACACCTTC
>TRBV7-2|TRBJ1-6|TRBD1|few
CASKTSWGQLGSPLHF
TGTGCCAGCAAGACGAGCTGGGGACAGCTGGGTTCACCCCTCCACTTT
>TRBV5-1|TRBJ2-2|TRBD2|NA
CASSLVAGATGELFF
TGCGCCAGCAGCTTGGTAGCGGGCGCCACCGGGGAGCTGTTTTTT
>TRBV4-3|TRBJ1-6|NA|NA
CASSQDLAPNNSPLHF
TGCGCCAGCAGCCAAGATCTCGCACCAAATAATTCACCCCTCCACTTT
>TRBV7-9|TRBJ1-2|NA|NA
CASSLAVDTVGYTF
TGTGCCAGCAGCTTAGCCGTCGATACCGTTGGCTACACCTTC
>TRBV3-1|TRBJ2-7|NA|NA
CASSQDTMIEQYF
TGTGCCAGCAGCCAAGACACTATGATTGAGCAGTACTTC
>TRBV20-1|TRBJ2-3|TRBD2|NA
CSAAGGPTDTQYF
TGCAGTGCTGCGGGGGGGCCCACAGATACGCAGTATTTT
>TRBV13|TRBJ2-3|NA|NA
CASIWGSGDTQYF
TGTGCCAGCATATGGGGATCGGGGGATACGCAGTATTTT
>TRBV3-1|TRBJ1-1|TRBD1|NA
CASSQVGGGDEAFF
TGTGCCAGCAGCCAAGTGGGAGGGGGCGATGAAGCTTTCTTT
>TRBV5-1|TRBJ2-3|TRBD1|few
CASSRAGTGFTDTQYF
TGCGCCAGCAGCCGAGCCGGGACAGGGTTCACAGATACGCAGTATTTT
>TRBV4-1|TRBJ2-5|TRBD2|NA
CASRQTAGGLETQYF
TGCGCCAGCAGACAAACAGCGGGGGGCTTGGAGACCCAGTACTTC
>TRBV5-1|TRBJ2-5|NA|many
CASSPMDPRETQYF
TGCGCCAGCAGCCCCATGGACCCACGGGAGACCCAGTACTTC
>TRBV7-6|TRBJ1-1|NA|NA
CASSLGTYTEAFF
TGTGCCAGCAGCTTGGGGACATACACTGAAGCTTTCTTT
>TRBV7-6|TRBJ1-5|TRBD1|few
CASSSTVTGDQPQHF
TGTGCCAGCAGCTCAACAGTTACAGGGGATCAGCCCCAGCATTTT
>TRBV9|TRBJ2-3|NA|NA
CASSDDRTYTQYF
TGTGCCAGCAGCGATGACCGCACGTATACGCAGTATTTT
>TRBV5-1|TRBJ2-3|NA|few
CASSFSGVTDTQYF
TGCGCCAGCAGCTTTTCAGGAGTCACAGATACGCAGTATTTT